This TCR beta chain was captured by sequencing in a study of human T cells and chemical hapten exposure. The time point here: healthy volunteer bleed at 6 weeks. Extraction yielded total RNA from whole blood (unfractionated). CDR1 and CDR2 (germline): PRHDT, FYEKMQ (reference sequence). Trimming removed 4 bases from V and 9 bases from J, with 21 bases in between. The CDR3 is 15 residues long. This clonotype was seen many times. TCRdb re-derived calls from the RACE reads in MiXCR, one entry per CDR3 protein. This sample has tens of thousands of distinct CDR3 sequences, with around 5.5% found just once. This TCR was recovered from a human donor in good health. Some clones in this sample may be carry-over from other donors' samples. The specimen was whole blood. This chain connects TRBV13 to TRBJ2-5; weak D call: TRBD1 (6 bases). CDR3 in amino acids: CASSSSGLGEGAQYF. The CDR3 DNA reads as TGTGCCAGCAGCTCCTCAGGTCTGGGAGAGGGGGCCCAGTACTTC.